This T cell receptor beta chain was documented in a study of T cells in Graves' hyperthyroidism and ophthalmopathy. Turning to the study itself: At the time of initial diagnosis and before any treatment, peripheral blood was collected.

A lack of ophthalmopathy progression within 18 months defined stable Graves' hyperthyroidism. Germline V gene data show CDR1 as MDHEN and CDR2 as SYDVKM. The V segment lost 7 bases and the J segment 6 bases; nucleotides outside the gene matches: 9. The CDR3 runs to 14 residues. Study results and caveats: By a 13 V-J model, ophthalmopathy was set apart from stable hyperthyroidism. Model predictions of ophthalmopathy came a median roughly 6.7 months before onset.

TCR beta CDR3 regions were amplified from RNA. HTBI primers were the set used in a first-round RT-PCR of the TCR CDR3. In TCRdb, the multiplex PCR reads were re-called with MiXCR into one record per CDR3 protein. The sample includes about 560,000 distinct CDR3 sequences, 11% to 15% of them seen just once. Ten or more counts support this clonotype. The antigen is not known. Sequenced input: blood. The chain links TRBV28 to TRBJ2-7, with 10 bases fitting TRBD1. The clonotype comes from a woman aged 40 to 49 with Graves' hyperthyroidism. The DNA of the CDR3 is TGTGCCAGCACCTGGACAGGGGGATCTTCCGAGCAGTACTTC. Residues: CASTWTGGSSEQYF.